This T cell receptor (beta chain) is drawn from a study of T cell responses to AZD1222 COVID-19 vaccine. Findings and caveats of the study: The donor group comprised mostly white British people and more females; the analysis possibly underestimated clonal diversity.

A word on this clone: Its antigen is currently unknown.

The germline V and J ends were trimmed by 3 bases and 13 bases, with 16 bases remaining between them. This CDR3 spans 13 amino acids. CDR1 is LNHDA and CDR2 is SQIVND in the germline V gene (reference sequence). Here immunoSEQ multiplex PCR was the method, and the copy in TCRdb shows in-frame clones only, minus some. The sample holds more than 150,000 clones, roughly 90% seen once. The input for sequencing was peripheral blood, taken on day 0 of AZD1222 vaccination. The receptor's source is an adult in good health. This rearrangement joins TRBV19 to TRBJ2-1; D is uncertain. CDR3: CASSIGNVREQFF. CDR3 nucleotides: TGTGCCAGTAGTATTGGGAACGTGCGAGAACAGTTCTTC.